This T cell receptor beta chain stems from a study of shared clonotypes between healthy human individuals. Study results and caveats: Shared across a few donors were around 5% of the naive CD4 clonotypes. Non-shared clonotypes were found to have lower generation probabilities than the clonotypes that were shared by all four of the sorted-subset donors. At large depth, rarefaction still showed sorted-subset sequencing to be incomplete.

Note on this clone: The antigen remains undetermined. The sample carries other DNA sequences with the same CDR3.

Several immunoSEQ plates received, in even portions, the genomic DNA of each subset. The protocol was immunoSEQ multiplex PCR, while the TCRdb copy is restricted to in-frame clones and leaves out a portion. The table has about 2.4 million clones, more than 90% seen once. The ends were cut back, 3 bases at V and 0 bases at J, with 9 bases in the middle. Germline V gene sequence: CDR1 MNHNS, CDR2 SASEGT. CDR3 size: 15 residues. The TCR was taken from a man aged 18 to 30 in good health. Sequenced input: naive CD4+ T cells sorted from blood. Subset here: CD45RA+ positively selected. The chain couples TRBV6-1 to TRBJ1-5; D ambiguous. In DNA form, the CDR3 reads TGTGCCAGCAGTGAGGCGGACCCTAGCAATCAGCCCCAGCATTTT. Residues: CASSEADPSNQPQHF.